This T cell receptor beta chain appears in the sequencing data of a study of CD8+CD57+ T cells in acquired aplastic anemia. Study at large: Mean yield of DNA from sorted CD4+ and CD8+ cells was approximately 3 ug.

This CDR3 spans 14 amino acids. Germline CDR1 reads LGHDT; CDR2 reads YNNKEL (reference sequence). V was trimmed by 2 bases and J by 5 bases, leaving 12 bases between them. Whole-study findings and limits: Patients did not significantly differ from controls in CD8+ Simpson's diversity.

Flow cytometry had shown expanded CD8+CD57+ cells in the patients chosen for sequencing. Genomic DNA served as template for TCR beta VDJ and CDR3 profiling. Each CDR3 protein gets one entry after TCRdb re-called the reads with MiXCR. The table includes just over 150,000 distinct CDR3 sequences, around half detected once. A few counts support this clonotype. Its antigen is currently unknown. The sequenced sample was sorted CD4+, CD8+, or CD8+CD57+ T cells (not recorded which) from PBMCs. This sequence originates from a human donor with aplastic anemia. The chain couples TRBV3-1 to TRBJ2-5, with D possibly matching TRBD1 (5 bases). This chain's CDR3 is CASSQPTDRETQYF. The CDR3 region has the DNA TGTGCCAGCAGCCAACCGACAGACCGGGAGACCCAGTACTTC.